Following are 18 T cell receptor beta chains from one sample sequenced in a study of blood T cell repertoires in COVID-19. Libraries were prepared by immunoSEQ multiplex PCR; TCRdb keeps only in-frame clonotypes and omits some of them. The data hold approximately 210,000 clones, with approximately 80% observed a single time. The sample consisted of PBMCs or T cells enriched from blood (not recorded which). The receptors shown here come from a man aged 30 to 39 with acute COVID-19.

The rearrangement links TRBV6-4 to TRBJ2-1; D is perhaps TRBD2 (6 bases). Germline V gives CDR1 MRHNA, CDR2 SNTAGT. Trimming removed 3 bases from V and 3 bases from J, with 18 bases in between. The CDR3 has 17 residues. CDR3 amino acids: CASSDYSRGKGYNEQFF. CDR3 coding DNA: TGTGCCAGCAGTGATTATTCCCGGGGGAAGGGCTACAATGAGCAGTTCTTC.

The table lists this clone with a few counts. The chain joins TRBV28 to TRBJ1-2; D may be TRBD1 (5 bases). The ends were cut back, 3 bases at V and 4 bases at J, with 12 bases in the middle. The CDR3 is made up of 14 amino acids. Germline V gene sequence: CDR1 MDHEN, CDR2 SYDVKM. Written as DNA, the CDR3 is TGTGCCAGCAGTTTGGGCAGGGCCGCCTATGGCTACACCTTC. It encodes CASSLGRAAYGYTF.

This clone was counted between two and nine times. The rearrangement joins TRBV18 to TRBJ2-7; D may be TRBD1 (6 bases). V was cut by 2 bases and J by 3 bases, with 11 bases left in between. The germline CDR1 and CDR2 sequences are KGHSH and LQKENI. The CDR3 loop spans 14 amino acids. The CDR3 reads CASSPSGTNYEQYF. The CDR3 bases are TGTGCCAGCTCACCATCCGGGACAAACTACGAGCAGTACTTC.

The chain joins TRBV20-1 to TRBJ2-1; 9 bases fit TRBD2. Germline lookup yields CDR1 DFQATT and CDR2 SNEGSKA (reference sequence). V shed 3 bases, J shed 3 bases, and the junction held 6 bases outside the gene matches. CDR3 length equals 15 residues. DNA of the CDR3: TGCAGTGCTAGTGGCGCGGGGGGGAACTACAATGAGCAGTTCTTC. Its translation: CSASGAGGNYNEQFF.

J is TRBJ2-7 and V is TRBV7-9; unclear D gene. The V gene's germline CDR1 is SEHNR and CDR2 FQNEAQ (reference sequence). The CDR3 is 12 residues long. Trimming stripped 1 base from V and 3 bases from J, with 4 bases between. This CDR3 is CASSLDNYEQYF. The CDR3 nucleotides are TGTGCCAGCAGCTTAGACAACTACGAGCAGTACTTC.

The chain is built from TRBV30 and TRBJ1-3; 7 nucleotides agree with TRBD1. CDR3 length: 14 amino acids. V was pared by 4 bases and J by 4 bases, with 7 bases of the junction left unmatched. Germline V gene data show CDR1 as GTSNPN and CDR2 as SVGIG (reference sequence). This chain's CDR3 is CAWTHQGGGNTIYF. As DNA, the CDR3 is TGTGCCTGGACTCATCAAGGGGGCGGAAACACCATATATTTT.

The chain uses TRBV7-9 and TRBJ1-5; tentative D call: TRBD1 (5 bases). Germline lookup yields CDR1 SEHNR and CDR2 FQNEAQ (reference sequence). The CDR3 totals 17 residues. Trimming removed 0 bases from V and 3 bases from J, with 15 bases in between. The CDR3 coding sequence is TGTGCCAGCAGCTTAGCGTCGGGACTCCGGGACAATCAGCCCCAGCATTTT. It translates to CASSLASGLRDNQPQHF.

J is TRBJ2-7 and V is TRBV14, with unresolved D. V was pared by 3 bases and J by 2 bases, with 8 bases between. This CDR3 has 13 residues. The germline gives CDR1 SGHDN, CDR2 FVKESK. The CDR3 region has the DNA TGTGCCAGCAGCCAGGTGCGGACCTACGAGCAGTACTTC. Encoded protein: CASSQVRTYEQYF.

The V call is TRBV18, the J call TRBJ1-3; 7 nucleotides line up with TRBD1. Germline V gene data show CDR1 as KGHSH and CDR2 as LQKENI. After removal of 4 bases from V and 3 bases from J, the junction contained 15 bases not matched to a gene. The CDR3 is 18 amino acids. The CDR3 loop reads CASSLSILTGSFGNTIYF. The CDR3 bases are TGTGCCAGCTCACTAAGCATCCTGACAGGGAGTTTTGGAAACACCATATATTTT.

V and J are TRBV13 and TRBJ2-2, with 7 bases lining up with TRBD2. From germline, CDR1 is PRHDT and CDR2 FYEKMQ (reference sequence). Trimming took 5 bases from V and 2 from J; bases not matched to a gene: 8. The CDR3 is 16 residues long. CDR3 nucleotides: TGTGCCAGCAGCGTCTCCGGGACTACTAACACCGGGGAGCTGTTTTTT. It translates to CASSVSGTTNTGELFF.

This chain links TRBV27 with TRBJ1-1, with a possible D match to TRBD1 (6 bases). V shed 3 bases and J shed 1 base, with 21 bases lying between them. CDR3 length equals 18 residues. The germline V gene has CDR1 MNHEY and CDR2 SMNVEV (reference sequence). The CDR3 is CASSFAGAGVPTNTEAFF. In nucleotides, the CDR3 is TGTGCCAGCAGTTTCGCGGGGGCAGGGGTACCAACGAACACTGAAGCTTTCTTT.

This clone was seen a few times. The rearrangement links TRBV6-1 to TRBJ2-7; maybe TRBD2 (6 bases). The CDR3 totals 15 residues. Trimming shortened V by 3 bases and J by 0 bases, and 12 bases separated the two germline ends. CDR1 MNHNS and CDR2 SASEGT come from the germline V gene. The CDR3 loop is CASSEMPRGSYEQYF. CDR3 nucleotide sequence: TGTGCCAGCAGTGAGATGCCGCGGGGCTCCTACGAGCAGTACTTC.

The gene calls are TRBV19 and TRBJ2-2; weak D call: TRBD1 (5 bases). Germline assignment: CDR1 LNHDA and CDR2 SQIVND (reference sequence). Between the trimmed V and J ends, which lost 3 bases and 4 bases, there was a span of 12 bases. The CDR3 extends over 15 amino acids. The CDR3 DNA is TGTGCCAGTAGTATTCAGCAGGGTTCCACCGGGGAGCTGTTTTTT. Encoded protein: CASSIQQGSTGELFF.

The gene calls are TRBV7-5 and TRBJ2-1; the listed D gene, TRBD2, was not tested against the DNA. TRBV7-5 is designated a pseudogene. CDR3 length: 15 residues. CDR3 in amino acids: CVRSLGTSWGNEQFF. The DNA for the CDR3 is TGTGTCAGAAGCTTGGGGACTAGCTGGGGCAATGAGCAGTTCTTC.

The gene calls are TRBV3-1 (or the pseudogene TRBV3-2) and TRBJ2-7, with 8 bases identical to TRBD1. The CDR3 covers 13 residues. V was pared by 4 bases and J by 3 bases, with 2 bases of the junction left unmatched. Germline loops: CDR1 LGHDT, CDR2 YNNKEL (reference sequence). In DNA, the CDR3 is TGTGCCAGCAGCCCCGGACAGGGCTACGAGCAGTACTTC. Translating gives CASSPGQGYEQYF.

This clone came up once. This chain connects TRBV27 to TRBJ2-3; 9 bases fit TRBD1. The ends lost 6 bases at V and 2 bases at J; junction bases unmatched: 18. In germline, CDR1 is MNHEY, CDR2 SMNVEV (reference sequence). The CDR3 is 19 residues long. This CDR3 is CASRYTGTGLTRDTDTQYF. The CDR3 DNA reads TGTGCCAGCAGGTATACTGGGACAGGGCTCACCCGAGACACAGATACGCAGTATTTT.

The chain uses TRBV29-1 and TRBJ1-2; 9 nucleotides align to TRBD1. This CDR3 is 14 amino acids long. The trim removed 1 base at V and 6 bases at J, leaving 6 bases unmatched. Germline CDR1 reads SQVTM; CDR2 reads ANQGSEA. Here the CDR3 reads CSVEVVGQGHGYTF. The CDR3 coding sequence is TGCAGCGTTGAAGTAGTCGGACAGGGGCATGGCTACACCTTC.

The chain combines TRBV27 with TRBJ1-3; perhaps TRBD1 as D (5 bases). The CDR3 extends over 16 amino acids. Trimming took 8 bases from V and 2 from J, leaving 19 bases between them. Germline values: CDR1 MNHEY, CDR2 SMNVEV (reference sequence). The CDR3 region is CASSRDFREAGNTIYF. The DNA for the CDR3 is TGTGCCAGCTCTCGGGACTTTCGGGAGGCTGGAAACACCATATATTTT.